This TCR beta chain was sequenced during a study of CD8+ T cells in alopecia areata. Following RNA extraction, reverse transcription yielded cDNA that acted as the sequencing template. Sequencing used immunoSEQ multiplex PCR; TCRdb keeps in-frame clones, though not all of them. The table lists 150,000 to 250,000 clones, nearly 60% of them singletons. Treatment given: oral pan-JAK inhibitor, 5-10 mg twice daily. V was clipped by 6 bases and J by 0 bases, with 6 bases between them. This CDR3 is built from 14 residues. Looked up from germline, CDR1 is MNHEY and CDR2 is SMNVEV (reference sequence). The clonotype comes from a human donor with alopecia areata. V gene TRBV27 combines with J gene TRBJ1-6; D is unresolved. The sequences come from CD4+ T cells sorted from blood, collected at week 24, from a patient treated with tofacitinib. The CDR3 protein is CASRQSSYNSPLHF. CDR3 DNA: TGTGCCAGCAGACAGAGCTCCTATAATTCACCCCTCCACTTT.